The present entry profiles one T cell receptor beta chain with its context. The target antigen is unknown. The data are from a study of OX40 agonist ivuxolimab in advanced cancers. Study-level points and caveats: Expanded clones tended on average to be more numerous among CD8+ T cells than CD4+. At 0.1-3.0 mg/kg, partial responders had clonal expansion among the lowest observed.

The assay was immunoSEQ multiplex PCR, and TCRdb's table has in-frame clones only and misses some. The table has over 8,000 clones, roughly 70% seen once. V was shortened by 6 bases and J by 0 bases, with 2 bases between the two germline ends. This CDR3 is built from 11 residues. Germline V gene sequence: CDR1 ENHRY, CDR2 SYGVKD. The sampling schedule covered blood at baseline, cycle 4 day 1, and cycle 7 day 1. The receptor comes from an adult with an advanced solid tumor such as melanoma, head and neck, liver or kidney cancer. The chain recombines TRBV10-3 with TRBJ1-1; D unresolved. The sequencing used CD4+ or CD8+ T cells sorted from blood, collected in a trial of the OX40 agonist ivuxolimab. As DNA, the CDR3 is TGTGCCATCAGGGTGAACACTGAAGCTTTCTTT. This encodes CAIRVNTEAFF.